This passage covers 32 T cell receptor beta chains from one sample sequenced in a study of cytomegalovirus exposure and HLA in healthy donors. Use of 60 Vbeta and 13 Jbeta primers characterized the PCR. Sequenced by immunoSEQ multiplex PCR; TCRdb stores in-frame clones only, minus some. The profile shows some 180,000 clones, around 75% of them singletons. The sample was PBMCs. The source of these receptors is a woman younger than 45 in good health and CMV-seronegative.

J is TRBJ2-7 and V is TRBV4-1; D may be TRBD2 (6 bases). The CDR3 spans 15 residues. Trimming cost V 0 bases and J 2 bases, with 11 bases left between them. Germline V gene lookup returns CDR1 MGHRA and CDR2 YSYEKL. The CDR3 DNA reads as TGCGCCAGCAGCCAAGAGACGGGACTTACCTACGAGCAGTACTTC. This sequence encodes CASSQETGLTYEQYF.

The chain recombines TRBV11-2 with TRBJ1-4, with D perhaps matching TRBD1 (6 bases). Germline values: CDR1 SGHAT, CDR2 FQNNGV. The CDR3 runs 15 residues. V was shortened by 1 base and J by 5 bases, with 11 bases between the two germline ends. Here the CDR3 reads CASSLAGARNEKLFF. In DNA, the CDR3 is TGTGCCAGCAGCTTAGCAGGGGCCCGGAATGAAAAACTGTTTTTT. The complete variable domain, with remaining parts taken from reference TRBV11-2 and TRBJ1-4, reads EAGVAQSPRYKIIEKRQSVAFWCNPISGHATLYWYQQILGQGPKLLIQFQNNGVVDDSQLPKDRFSAERLKGVDSTLKIQPAKLEDSAVYLCASSLAGARNEKLFFGSGTQLSVL.

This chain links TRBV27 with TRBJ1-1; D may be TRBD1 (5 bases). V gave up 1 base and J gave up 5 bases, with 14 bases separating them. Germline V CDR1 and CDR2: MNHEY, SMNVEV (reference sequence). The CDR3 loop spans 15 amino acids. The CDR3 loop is CASSLLWGAGTEAFF. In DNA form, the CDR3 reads TGTGCCAGCAGTTTATTATGGGGCGCCGGGACTGAAGCTTTCTTT.

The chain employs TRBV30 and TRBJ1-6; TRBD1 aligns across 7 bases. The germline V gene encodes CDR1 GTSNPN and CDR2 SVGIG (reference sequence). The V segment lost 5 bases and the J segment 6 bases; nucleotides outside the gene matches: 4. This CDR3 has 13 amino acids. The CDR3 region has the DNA TGTGCCTGGGGGGGACAGATTAATTCACCCCTCCACTTT. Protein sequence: CAWGGQINSPLHF.

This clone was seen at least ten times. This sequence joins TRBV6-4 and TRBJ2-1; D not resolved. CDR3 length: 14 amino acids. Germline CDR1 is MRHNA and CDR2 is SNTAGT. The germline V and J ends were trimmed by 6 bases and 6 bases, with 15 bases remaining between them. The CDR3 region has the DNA TGTGCCAGCAGCCCCCAGTCCCTGCCCAATGAGCAGTTCTTC. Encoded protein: CASSPQSLPNEQFF.

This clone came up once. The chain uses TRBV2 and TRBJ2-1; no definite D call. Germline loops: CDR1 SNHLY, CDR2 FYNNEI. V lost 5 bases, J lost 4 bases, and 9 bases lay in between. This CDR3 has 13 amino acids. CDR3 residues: CASSPYRYNEQFF. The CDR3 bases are TGTGCCAGCAGTCCATACAGATACAATGAGCAGTTCTTC.

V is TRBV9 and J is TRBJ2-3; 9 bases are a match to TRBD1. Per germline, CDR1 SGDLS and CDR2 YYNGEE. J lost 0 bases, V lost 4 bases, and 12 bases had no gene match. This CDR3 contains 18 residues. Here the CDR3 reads CASSPGQGRWPSTDTQYF. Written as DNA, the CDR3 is TGTGCCAGCAGCCCAGGACAGGGGAGGTGGCCGAGCACAGATACGCAGTATTTT.

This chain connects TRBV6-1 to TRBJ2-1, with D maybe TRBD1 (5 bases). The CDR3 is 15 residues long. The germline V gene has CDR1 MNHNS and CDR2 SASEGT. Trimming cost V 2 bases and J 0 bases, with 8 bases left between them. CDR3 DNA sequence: TGTGCCAGCAGTGAAAGACAGAGCTCCTACAATGAGCAGTTCTTC. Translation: CASSERQSSYNEQFF.

The CDR3 protein is CASSLGASGHHTDTQYF. As DNA, the CDR3 is TGTGCCAGCAGCTTAGGGGCTAGCGGGCACCACACAGATACGCAGTATTTT. This rearrangement joins TRBV11-2 to TRBJ2-3, with 8 bases fitting TRBD2. Germline trimming cut 1 base from V and 2 bases from J; bases unmatched to any gene: 8. The CDR3 is 17 amino acids. Germline V gives CDR1 SGHAT, CDR2 FQNNGV.

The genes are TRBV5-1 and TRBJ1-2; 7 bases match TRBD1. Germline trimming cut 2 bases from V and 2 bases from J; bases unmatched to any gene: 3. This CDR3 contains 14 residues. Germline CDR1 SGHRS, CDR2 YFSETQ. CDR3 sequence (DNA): TGCGCCAGCAGCTTTACGACAGGGAACTATGGCTACACCTTC. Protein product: CASSFTTGNYGYTF.

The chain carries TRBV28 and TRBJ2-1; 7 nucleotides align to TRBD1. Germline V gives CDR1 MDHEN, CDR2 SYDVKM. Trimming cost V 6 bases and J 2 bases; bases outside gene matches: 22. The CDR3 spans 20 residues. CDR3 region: CASRPRGRQGRWRTYNEQFF. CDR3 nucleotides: TGTGCCAGCAGGCCTCGGGGCCGACAGGGCCGCTGGAGGACCTACAATGAGCAGTTCTTC.

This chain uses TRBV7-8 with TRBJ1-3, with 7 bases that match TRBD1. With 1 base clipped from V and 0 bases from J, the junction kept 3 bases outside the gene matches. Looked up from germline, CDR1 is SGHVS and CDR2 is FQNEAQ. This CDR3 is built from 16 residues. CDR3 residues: CASSLVSGGSGNTIYF. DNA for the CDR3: TGTGCCAGCAGCTTAGTATCAGGGGGCTCTGGAAACACCATATATTTT. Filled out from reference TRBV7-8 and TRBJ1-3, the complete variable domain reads GAGVSQSPRYKVAKRGQDVALRCDPISGHVSLFWYQQALGQGPEFLTYFQNEAQLDKSGLPSDRFFAERPEGSVSTLKIQRTQQEDSAVYLCASSLVSGGSGNTIYFGEGSWLTVV.

CDR3 loop: CASSFRTGGHEQFF. The DNA for the CDR3 is TGCGCCAGCAGCTTCCGGACTGGCGGCCATGAGCAGTTCTTC. The rearrangement joins TRBV5-1 to TRBJ2-1, with D perhaps matching TRBD2 (5 bases). The CDR3 is 14 amino acids. Germline V lookup: CDR1 SGHRS, CDR2 YFSETQ. With 2 bases removed from V and 8 bases from J, the gap between germline ends came to 14 bases.

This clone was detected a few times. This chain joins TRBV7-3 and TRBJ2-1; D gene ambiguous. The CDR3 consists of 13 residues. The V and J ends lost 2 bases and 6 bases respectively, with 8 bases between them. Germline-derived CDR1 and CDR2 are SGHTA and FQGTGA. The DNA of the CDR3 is TGTGCCAGCAGCTTACTAGTCGGCAATGAGCAGTTCTTC. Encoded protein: CASSLLVGNEQFF. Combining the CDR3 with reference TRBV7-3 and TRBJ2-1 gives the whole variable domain GAGVSQTPSNKVTEKGKYVELRCDPISGHTALYWYRQSLGQGPEFLIYFQGTGAADDSGLPNDRFFAVRPEGSVSTLKIQRTERGDSAVYLCASSLLVGNEQFFGPGTRLTVL.

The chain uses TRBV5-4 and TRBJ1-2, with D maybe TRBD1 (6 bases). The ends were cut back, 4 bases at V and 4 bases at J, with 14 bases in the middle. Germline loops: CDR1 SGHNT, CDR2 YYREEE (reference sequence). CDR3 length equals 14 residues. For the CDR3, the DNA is TGTGCCAGCAGCGTACAAGGACAGCCCTATGGCTACACCTTC. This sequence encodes CASSVQGQPYGYTF.

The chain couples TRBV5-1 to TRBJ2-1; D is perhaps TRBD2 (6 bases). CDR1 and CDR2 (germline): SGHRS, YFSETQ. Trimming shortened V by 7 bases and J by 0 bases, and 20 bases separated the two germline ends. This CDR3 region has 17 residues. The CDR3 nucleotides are TGCGCCAGCGGAACCCGGGCTAGCGCCCGCTCCTACAATGAGCAGTTCTTC. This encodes CASGTRASARSYNEQFF.

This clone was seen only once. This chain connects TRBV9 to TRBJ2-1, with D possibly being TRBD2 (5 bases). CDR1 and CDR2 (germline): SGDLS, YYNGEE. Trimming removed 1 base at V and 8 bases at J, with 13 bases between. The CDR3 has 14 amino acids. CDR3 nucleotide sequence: TGTGCCAGCAGCGTACTAGAGACCGGGGATGAGCAGTTCTTC. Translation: CASSVLETGDEQFF. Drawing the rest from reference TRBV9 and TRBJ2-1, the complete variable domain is DSGVTQTPKHLITATGQRVTLRCSPRSGDLSVYWYQQSLDQGLQFLIQYYNGEERAKGNILERFSAQQFPDLHSELNLSSLELGDSALYFCASSVLETGDEQFFGPGTRLTVL.

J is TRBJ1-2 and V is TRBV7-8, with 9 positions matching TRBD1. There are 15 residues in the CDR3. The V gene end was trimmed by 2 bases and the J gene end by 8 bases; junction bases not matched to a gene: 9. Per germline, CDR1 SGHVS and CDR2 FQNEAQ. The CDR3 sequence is CASSLSGTGSGGYTF. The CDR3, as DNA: TGTGCCAGCAGCTTATCCGGGACAGGGTCGGGGGGCTACACCTTC. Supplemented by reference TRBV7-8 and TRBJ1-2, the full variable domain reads GAGVSQSPRYKVAKRGQDVALRCDPISGHVSLFWYQQALGQGPEFLTYFQNEAQLDKSGLPSDRFFAERPEGSVSTLKIQRTQQEDSAVYLCASSLSGTGSGGYTFGSGTRLTVV.

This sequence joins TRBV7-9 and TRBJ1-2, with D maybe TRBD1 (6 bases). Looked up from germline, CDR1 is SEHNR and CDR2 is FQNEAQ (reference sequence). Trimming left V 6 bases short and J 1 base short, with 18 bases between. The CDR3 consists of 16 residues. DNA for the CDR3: TGTGCCAGCAGTTTCCTCGGGACACCTTTTAACTATGGCTACACCTTC. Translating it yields CASSFLGTPFNYGYTF.

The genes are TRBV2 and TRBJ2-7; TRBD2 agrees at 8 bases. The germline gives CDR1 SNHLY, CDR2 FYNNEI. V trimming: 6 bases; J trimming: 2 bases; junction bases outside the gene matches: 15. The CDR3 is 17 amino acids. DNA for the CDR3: TGTGCCAGCAGCCCCCGGGGGGGCACCTATATCACCTACGAGCAGTACTTC. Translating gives CASSPRGGTYITYEQYF.

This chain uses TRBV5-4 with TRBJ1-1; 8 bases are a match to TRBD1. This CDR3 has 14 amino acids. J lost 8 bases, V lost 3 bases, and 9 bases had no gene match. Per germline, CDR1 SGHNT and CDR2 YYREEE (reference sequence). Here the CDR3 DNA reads TGTGCCAGCAGCTCCTACGGACAGGGACCAGAAGCTTTCTTT. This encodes CASSSYGQGPEAFF. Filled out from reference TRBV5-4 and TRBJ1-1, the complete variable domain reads ETGVTQSPTHLIKTRGQQVTLRCSSQSGHNTVSWYQQALGQGPQFIFQYYREEENGRGNFPPRFSGLQFPNYSSELNVNALELDDSALYLCASSSYGQGPEAFFGQGTRLTVV.

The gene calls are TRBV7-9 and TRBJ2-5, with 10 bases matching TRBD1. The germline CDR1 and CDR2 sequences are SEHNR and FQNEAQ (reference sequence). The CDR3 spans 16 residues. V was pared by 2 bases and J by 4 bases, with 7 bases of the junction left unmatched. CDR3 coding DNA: TGTGCCAGCAGCTTAAAGGGACAGGGGAAGGGAGAGACCCAGTACTTC. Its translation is CASSLKGQGKGETQYF.

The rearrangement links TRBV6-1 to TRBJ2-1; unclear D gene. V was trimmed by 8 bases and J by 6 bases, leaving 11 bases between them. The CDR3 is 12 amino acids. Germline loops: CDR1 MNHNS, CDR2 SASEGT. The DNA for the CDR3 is TGTGCCAGCGTGGCTTTAATCAATGAGCAGTTCTTC. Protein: CASVALINEQFF.

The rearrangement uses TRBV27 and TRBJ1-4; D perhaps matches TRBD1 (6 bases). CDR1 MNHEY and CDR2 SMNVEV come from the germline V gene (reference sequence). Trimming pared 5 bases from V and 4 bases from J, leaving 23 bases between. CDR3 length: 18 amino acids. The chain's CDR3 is CASSPTTTGKGLNEKLFF. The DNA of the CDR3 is TGTGCCAGCAGTCCAACCACTACAGGGAAGGGTCTTAATGAAAAACTGTTTTTT. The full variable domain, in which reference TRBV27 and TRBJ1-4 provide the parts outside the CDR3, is EAQVTQNPRYLITVTGKKLTVTCSQNMNHEYMSWYRQDPGLGLRQIYYSMNVEVTDKGDVPEGYKVSRKEKRNFPLILESPSPNQTSLYFCASSPTTTGKGLNEKLFFGSGTQLSVL.

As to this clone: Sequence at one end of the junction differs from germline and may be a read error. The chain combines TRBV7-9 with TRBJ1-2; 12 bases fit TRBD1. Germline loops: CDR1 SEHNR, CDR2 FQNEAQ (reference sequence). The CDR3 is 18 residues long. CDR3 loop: CSSSSAGTGGLGDYGYTF. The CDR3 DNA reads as TGTTCCAGCAGCTCCGCCGGGACAGGGGGCCTAGGGGACTATGGCTACACCTTC.

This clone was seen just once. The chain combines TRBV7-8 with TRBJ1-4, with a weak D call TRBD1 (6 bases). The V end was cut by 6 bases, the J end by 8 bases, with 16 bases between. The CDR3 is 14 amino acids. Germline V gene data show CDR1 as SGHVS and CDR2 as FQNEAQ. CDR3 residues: CASSRRTVGEKLFF. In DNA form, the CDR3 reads TGTGCCAGCAGTAGACGGACAGTCGGGGAAAAACTGTTTTTT. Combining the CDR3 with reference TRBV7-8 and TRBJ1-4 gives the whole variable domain GAGVSQSPRYKVAKRGQDVALRCDPISGHVSLFWYQQALGQGPEFLTYFQNEAQLDKSGLPSDRFFAERPEGSVSTLKIQRTQQEDSAVYLCASSRRTVGEKLFFGSGTQLSVL.

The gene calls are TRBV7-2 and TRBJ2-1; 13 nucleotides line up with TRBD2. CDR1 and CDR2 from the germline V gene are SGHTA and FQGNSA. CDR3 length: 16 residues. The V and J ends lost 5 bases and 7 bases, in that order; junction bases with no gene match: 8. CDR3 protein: CASSQSPGLAGNEQFF. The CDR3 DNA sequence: TGTGCCAGCAGCCAAAGCCCGGGACTAGCGGGGAATGAGCAGTTCTTC.

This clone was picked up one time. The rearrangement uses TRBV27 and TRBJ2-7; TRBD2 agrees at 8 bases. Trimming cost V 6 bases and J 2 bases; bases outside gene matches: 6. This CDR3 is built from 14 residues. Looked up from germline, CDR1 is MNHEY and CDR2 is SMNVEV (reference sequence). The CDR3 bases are TGTGCCAGCAGCAAGAGCGGGGGAGCCTACGAGCAGTACTTC. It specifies CASSKSGGAYEQYF.

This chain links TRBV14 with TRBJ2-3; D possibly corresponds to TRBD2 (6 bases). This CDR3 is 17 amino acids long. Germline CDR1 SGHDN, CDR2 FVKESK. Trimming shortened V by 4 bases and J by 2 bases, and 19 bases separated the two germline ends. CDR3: CASSPPRRGENTDTQYF. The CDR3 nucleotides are TGTGCCAGCAGCCCCCCTCGGAGGGGCGAGAACACAGATACGCAGTATTTT.

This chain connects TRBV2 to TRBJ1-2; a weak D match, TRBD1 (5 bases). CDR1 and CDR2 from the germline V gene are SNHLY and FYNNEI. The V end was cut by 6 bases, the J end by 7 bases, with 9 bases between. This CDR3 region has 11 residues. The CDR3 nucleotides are TGTGCCAGCAGGCAGGGTGGTGGCTACACCTTC. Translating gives CASRQGGGYTF. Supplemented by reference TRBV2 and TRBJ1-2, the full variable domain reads EPEVTQTPSHQVTQMGQEVILRCVPISNHLYFYWYRQILGQKVEFLVSFYNNEISEKSEIFDDQFSVERPDGSNFTLKIRSTKLEDSAMYFCASRQGGGYTFGSGTRLTVV.

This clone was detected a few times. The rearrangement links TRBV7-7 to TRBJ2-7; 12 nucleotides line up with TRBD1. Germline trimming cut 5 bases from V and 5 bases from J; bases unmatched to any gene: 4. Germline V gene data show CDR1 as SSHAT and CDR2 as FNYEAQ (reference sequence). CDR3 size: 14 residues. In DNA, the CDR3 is TGTGCCAGCAGCAGGGACAGGGGGCACGACGAGCAGTACTTC. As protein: CASSRDRGHDEQYF.

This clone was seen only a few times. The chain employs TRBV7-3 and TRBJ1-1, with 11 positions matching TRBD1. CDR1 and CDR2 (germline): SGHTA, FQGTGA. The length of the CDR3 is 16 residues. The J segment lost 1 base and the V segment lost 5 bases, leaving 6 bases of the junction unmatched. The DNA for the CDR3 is TGTGCCAGCAGCGATGGACAGGGGGCCGGGAACACTGAAGCTTTCTTT. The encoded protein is CASSDGQGAGNTEAFF.